The 8 T cell receptor beta chains below were found in one sample sequenced in a study of T-cell reconstitution after alpha-beta-depleted transplantation in children. Unique molecular identifiers featured in how the TCRbeta library was prepared. TCRdb re-called the PCR reads with MiXCR, one entry per CDR3 protein. The sample consists of about 250,000 distinct CDR3 sequences, roughly 25% of them appearing once. Sequences were derived from PBMCs, mostly from graft donor cells, sampled 360 days after TCRalphabeta/CD19-depleted stem cell transplant. These receptors originate from a female patient younger than 10 who had a stem cell transplant for congenital amegakaryocytic thrombocytopenia, so the T cells may come from the graft donor.

The chain uses TRBV5-6 and TRBJ2-2, with no clear D. The CDR3 runs to 14 residues. The germline V gene has CDR1 SGHDT and CDR2 YYEEEE. V shed 0 bases and J shed 8 bases, with 11 bases lying between them. Here the CDR3 DNA reads TGTGCCAGCAGCTTGGATCTGGGTGTGGGGGAGCTGTTTTTT. This encodes CASSLDLGVGELFF.

This clonotype was seen more than once but under ten times. The gene calls are TRBV2 and TRBJ1-6; D call uncertain. This CDR3 is built from 17 residues. The ends were cut back, 1 base at V and 2 bases at J, with 12 bases in the middle. From germline, CDR1 is SNHLY and CDR2 FYNNEI. CDR3 amino acids: CASSEDGLHAYNSPLHF. The CDR3 DNA follows: TGTGCCAGCAGTGAAGATGGGCTTCATGCCTATAATTCACCCCTCCACTTT.

This clonotype was seen more than once but under ten times. J is TRBJ2-7 and V is TRBV4-3; the D is unclear. The CDR3 has 14 amino acids. V was shortened by 0 bases and J by 0 bases, with 6 bases between the two germline ends. Germline V gives CDR1 LGHNA, CDR2 YSLEER. CDR3 bases: TGCGCCAGCAGCCAAGAGCTAAGCTCCTACGAGCAGTACTTC. Translated, it gives CASSQELSSYEQYF.

The rearrangement uses TRBV11-2 and TRBJ2-3; possible D gene TRBD2, 5 bases. Germline lookup yields CDR1 SGHAT and CDR2 FQNNGV. The CDR3 consists of 15 residues. V was pared by 5 bases and J by 1 base, with 13 bases between. DNA of the CDR3: TGTGCCAGCAGCCCGGGAAGGCCAGGCACAGATACGCAGTATTTT. This sequence encodes CASSPGRPGTDTQYF. The full variable domain, with the rest looked up from reference TRBV11-2 and TRBJ2-3, is EAGVAQSPRYKIIEKRQSVAFWCNPISGHATLYWYQQILGQGPKLLIQFQNNGVVDDSQLPKDRFSAERLKGVDSTLKIQPAKLEDSAVYLCASSPGRPGTDTQYFGPGTRLTVL.

The chain recombines TRBV5-5 with TRBJ2-7; D is unclear. Germline lookup yields CDR1 SGHKS and CDR2 YYEKEE (reference sequence). The CDR3 runs to 13 residues. With 7 bases removed from V and 5 bases from J, the gap between germline ends came to 16 bases. The CDR3 is CASALVEWDEQYF. CDR3 DNA sequence: TGTGCCAGCGCCCTGGTAGAGTGGGACGAGCAGTACTTC.

Only a few counts were recorded for this clonotype. J is TRBJ2-1 and V is TRBV5-1, with 8 nucleotides matching TRBD2. The CDR3 is 16 amino acids. CDR1 and CDR2 (germline): SGHRS, YFSETQ. J gave up 6 bases and V 1 base, and 9 bases lay outside the gene matches. In DNA, the CDR3 is TGCGCCAGCAGCTTGAGGATAGCGGGACTCGGCAATGAGCAGTTCTTC. This encodes CASSLRIAGLGNEQFF.

This clonotype was counted between two and nine times. Here the CDR3 DNA reads TGTGCCAGCAGCTTAGTCAAAGCGGGAGGCGTATACAATGAGCAGTTCTTC. It is translated as CASSLVKAGGVYNEQFF. The rearrangement joins TRBV7-6 to TRBJ2-1; 9 positions agree with TRBD2. Germline V gives CDR1 SGHVS, CDR2 FNYEAQ. CDR3 size: 17 residues. The ends lost 1 base at V and 4 bases at J; junction bases unmatched: 8.

The chain employs TRBV10-3 and TRBJ2-2, with TRBD1 matching over 7 bases. After removal of 2 bases from V and 6 bases from J, the junction contained 6 bases not matched to a gene. Germline CDR1 reads ENHRY; CDR2 reads SYGVKD. CDR3 length: 15 amino acids. Here the CDR3 reads CAISERQGDAGELFF. The CDR3 DNA is TGTGCCATCAGTGAGCGGCAGGGGGATGCCGGGGAGCTGTTTTTT.